Shown below are 32 T cell receptor beta chains from a single sample sequenced in a study of cytomegalovirus exposure and HLA in healthy donors. PCR involved 60 Vbeta and 13 Jbeta primers. Generated by immunoSEQ multiplex PCR, the TCRdb table keeps only in-frame clones and is missing some. Altogether roughly 160,000 clones are present, 60% to 80% being singletons, with the ten largest covering about 3.8%. Sequencing used PBMCs. The receptors here all came from a young man in good health and CMV-seropositive.

The V call is TRBV7-2, the J call TRBJ2-7; weak D call: TRBD2 (7 bases). Trimming took 8 bases from V and 1 from J, leaving 21 bases between them. Germline lookup yields CDR1 SGHTA and CDR2 FQGNSA. This CDR3 has 16 amino acids. This CDR3 is CASGHPSRGGSYEQYF. The CDR3 coding sequence is TGTGCCAGCGGCCACCCTTCGAGGGGGGGGTCCTACGAGCAGTACTTC.

The chain recombines TRBV30 with TRBJ1-4; D gene uncertain. This CDR3 comprises 13 residues. In germline, CDR1 is GTSNPN, CDR2 SVGIG (reference sequence). The germline V and J ends were trimmed by 1 base and 7 bases, with 10 bases remaining between them. CDR3 nucleotides: TGTGCCTGGAGTGGACGGGAGGGTGAAAAACTGTTTTTT. Translating gives CAWSGREGEKLFF.

The chain couples TRBV5-4 to TRBJ1-4, with unresolved D. Germline V gene data show CDR1 as SGHNT and CDR2 as YYREEE (reference sequence). The CDR3 is made up of 14 amino acids. Trimming removed 1 base at V and 8 bases at J, with 12 bases between. Written as DNA, the CDR3 is TGTGCCAGCAGCTTGTTTGGAGGACGGGAAAAACTGTTTTTT. This translates into CASSLFGGREKLFF. Full variable domain (remainder filled in from reference TRBV5-4 and TRBJ1-4): ETGVTQSPTHLIKTRGQQVTLRCSSQSGHNTVSWYQQALGQGPQFIFQYYREEENGRGNFPPRFSGLQFPNYSSELNVNALELDDSALYLCASSLFGGREKLFFGSGTQLSVL.

The CDR3, as DNA: TGTGCCAGCTCACCACCGTATGTAATGGGCTACACCTTC. Its protein product is CASSPPYVMGYTF. The chain joins TRBV18 to TRBJ1-2; D not certain. Germline V gene lookup returns CDR1 KGHSH and CDR2 LQKENI. The CDR3 has 13 residues. V was trimmed by 0 bases and J by 8 bases, leaving 10 bases between them.

The rearrangement joins TRBV7-6 to TRBJ2-1; the D is unclear. Per germline, CDR1 SGHVS and CDR2 FNYEAQ. The length of the CDR3 is 13 residues. Trimming removed 1 base at V and 5 bases at J, with 6 bases between. The CDR3 here is CASSLGRNNEQFF. Written as DNA, the CDR3 is TGTGCCAGCAGCTTAGGCAGGAACAATGAGCAGTTCTTC.

The rearrangement links TRBV15 to TRBJ2-3; no reliable D call. Trimming took off 5 bases at V and 3 bases at J, with 6 bases between the two ends. The CDR3 length is 12 residues. CDR1 is LNHNV and CDR2 is YYDKDF in the germline V gene (reference sequence). The CDR3 nucleotides read TGTGCCACCAGCGCCCGGACAGATACGCAGTATTTT. Protein sequence: CATSARTDTQYF.

This clone was detected a few times. The rearrangement joins TRBV5-4 to TRBJ2-3, with a tentative D call TRBD1 (6 bases). CDR3 length: 16 residues. Germline lookup yields CDR1 SGHNT and CDR2 YYREEE (reference sequence). V shed 0 bases and J shed 0 bases, with 11 bases lying between them. This CDR3 reads CASSLGGGLSTDTQYF. CDR3 in DNA: TGTGCCAGCAGCTTGGGAGGGGGTCTTAGCACAGATACGCAGTATTTT.

To note about this clone: A read error may account for a junction end that differs from germline. This chain links TRBV2 with TRBJ2-1; 12 bases are a match to TRBD2. The CDR3 extends over 11 amino acids. Germline-derived CDR1 and CDR2 are SNHLY and FYNNEI. CDR3 sequence: CASTRLAGEIF. The CDR3 DNA sequence: TGTGCCAGCACCCGACTAGCGGGGGAGATCTTC.

This chain joins TRBV4-3 and TRBJ1-5; the D gene is possibly TRBD1 (6 bases). V dropped 0 bases and J dropped 0 bases, with 9 bases sitting between them. The CDR3 loop spans 16 amino acids. Germline CDR1 reads LGHNA; CDR2 reads YSLEER. In DNA form, the CDR3 reads TGCGCCAGCAGCCAAGAGGTGGGGGCTAGCAATCAGCCCCAGCATTTT. This encodes CASSQEVGASNQPQHF.

This clone was counted a single time. This chain links TRBV28 with TRBJ2-7; no definite D call. This CDR3 region has 12 residues. Germline values: CDR1 MDHEN, CDR2 SYDVKM. Trimming pared 5 bases from V and 0 bases from J, leaving 5 bases between. In DNA form, the CDR3 reads TGTGCCAGCAGTCCCATCTCCTACGAGCAGTACTTC. This encodes CASSPISYEQYF.

V is TRBV28 and J is TRBJ2-7, with no clear D. V dropped 4 bases and J dropped 2 bases, with 15 bases sitting between them. Germline V gene data show CDR1 as MDHEN and CDR2 as SYDVKM. CDR3 length equals 15 residues. The CDR3 DNA reads TGTGCCAGCAGTTCACCCCCTGGCAGGACCTACGAGCAGTACTTC. It is translated as CASSSPPGRTYEQYF.

The V call is TRBV5-1, the J call TRBJ2-7, with 12 bases fitting TRBD2. V lost 1 base, J lost 6 bases, and 11 bases stayed unmatched. The CDR3 loop spans 17 amino acids. CDR1 is SGHRS, CDR2 YFSETQ, per germline. In DNA form, the CDR3 reads TGCGCCAGCAGCTTGACTAGCGGGGGGTACCAATTACCCGAGCAGTACTTC. It specifies CASSLTSGGYQLPEQYF.

V usage is TRBV7-6 and J usage is TRBJ2-5, with TRBD2 matching 9 bases. From germline, CDR1 is SGHVS and CDR2 FNYEAQ. The ends lost 1 base at V and 2 bases at J; junction bases unmatched: 2. There are 15 residues in the CDR3. The CDR3 loop reads CASSLGSGGQETQYF. CDR3 bases: TGTGCCAGCAGCTTAGGAAGCGGGGGGCAAGAGACCCAGTACTTC.

This clone was detected a few times. The chain combines TRBV5-1 with TRBJ2-2; a possible D gene is TRBD1 (6 bases). Per the germline V gene, CDR1 is SGHRS and CDR2 is YFSETQ. There are 15 residues in the CDR3. Trimming removed 0 bases from V and 5 bases from J, with 11 bases in between. The CDR3 region has the DNA TGCGCCAGCAGCTTGGCCCCGCAGGGGACCGGGGAGCTGTTTTTT. The encoded protein is CASSLAPQGTGELFF.

For this clone: Other DNA sequences in the sample encode the same CDR3. The J gene is TRBJ2-2, the V gene TRBV5-1; no reliable D call. V dropped 0 bases and J dropped 2 bases, with 5 bases sitting between them. Germline loops: CDR1 SGHRS, CDR2 YFSETQ. The CDR3 contains 14 residues. CDR3 sequence (DNA): TGCGCCAGCAGCTTGGCTCTTAACACCGGGGAGCTGTTTTTT. Residues: CASSLALNTGELFF.

The chain carries TRBV5-6 and TRBJ2-5, with 9 nucleotides matching TRBD1. Unmatched junction bases numbered 12, after V lost 4 bases and J lost 5 bases. Per germline, CDR1 SGHDT and CDR2 YYEEEE. The CDR3 totals 16 residues. The CDR3 DNA is TGTGCCAGCAGCCCACATTCCGGGACAGGGACCGAGACCCAGTACTTC. This translates into CASSPHSGTGTETQYF. The full variable domain, rest sourced from reference TRBV5-6 and TRBJ2-5, is DAGVTQSPTHLIKTRGQQVTLRCSPKSGHDTVSWYQQALGQGPQFIFQYYEEEERQRGNFPDRFSGHQFPNYSSELNVNALLLGDSALYLCASSPHSGTGTETQYFGPGTRLLVL.

The rearrangement uses TRBV27 and TRBJ1-6; 7 nucleotides match TRBD1. The CDR3 totals 12 residues. Germline loops: CDR1 MNHEY, CDR2 SMNVEV (reference sequence). V shed 6 bases and J 10 bases; nucleotides not matched to a gene: 3. The CDR3 here is CASSDRVSPLHF. In nucleotides, the CDR3 is TGTGCCAGCAGCGACAGGGTCTCACCCCTCCACTTT.

The table lists this clone with a few counts. This chain links TRBV18 with TRBJ2-7, with TRBD2 as a possible D gene (6 bases). Germline assignment: CDR1 KGHSH and CDR2 LQKENI. V was clipped by 2 bases and J by 6 bases, with 8 bases between them. The CDR3 runs to 12 residues. CDR3 bases: TGTGCCAGCTCACCATCCGGGAGCGAGCAGTACTTC. Protein product: CASSPSGSEQYF.

About this clone: At one end the junction does not follow the germline gene, possibly because of a read error. The gene calls are TRBV7-9 and TRBJ1-4; 8 bases agree with TRBD1. Germline loops: CDR1 SEHNR, CDR2 FQNEAQ (reference sequence). The CDR3 runs to 11 residues. CDR3 region: CASSLGQVYVF. The CDR3, as DNA: TGTGCCAGCAGCTTGGGACAGGTCTACGTCTTT.

This clone was recorded only once. This chain links TRBV9 with TRBJ2-5; TRBD1 matches at 8 bases. V was clipped by 3 bases and J by 1 base; unmatched bases: 5. The CDR3 is made up of 15 amino acids. Germline CDR1 SGDLS, CDR2 YYNGEE. The CDR3 sequence is CASSAEDRVQETQYF. The CDR3 DNA reads TGTGCCAGCAGCGCCGAGGACAGGGTCCAAGAGACCCAGTACTTC.

This clone has more than one count but fewer than ten. This sequence joins TRBV15 and TRBJ2-5; 11 positions agree with TRBD2. This CDR3 is built from 17 residues. Germline V gene data show CDR1 as LNHNV and CDR2 as YYDKDF (reference sequence). The V and J ends lost 7 bases and 1 base, in that order; junction bases with no gene match: 11. CDR3 bases: TGTGCCACCAACAGTAGGCTAGCGGGGGGACTCCAAGAGACCCAGTACTTC. The encoded protein is CATNSRLAGGLQETQYF.

Turning to this clone: At one boundary the junction diverges from the germline segment, which might be a read error. Here the CDR3 reads CTSSLTSGSNQPQHF. CDR3 DNA sequence: TGTACCAGCAGTTTGACTTCTGGGAGCAATCAGCCCCAGCATTTT. V is TRBV27 and J is TRBJ1-5; D is ambiguous. Germline assignment: CDR1 MNHEY and CDR2 SMNVEV (reference sequence). This CDR3 has 15 residues.

The chain joins TRBV5-6 to TRBJ2-7; D gene uncertain. The V gene's germline CDR1 is SGHDT and CDR2 YYEEEE. The CDR3 has 15 residues. V was shortened by 0 bases and J by 0 bases, with 10 bases between the two germline ends. The CDR3 sequence is CASSLVSTTSYEQYF. The CDR3 DNA reads as TGTGCCAGCAGCTTGGTGTCTACTACCTCCTACGAGCAGTACTTC.

This clone was counted once. The V gene is TRBV30, the J gene TRBJ2-3; 9 bases are a match to TRBD2. CDR1 GTSNPN and CDR2 SVGIG come from the germline V gene (reference sequence). CDR3 size: 14 residues. Trimming removed 5 bases from V and 8 bases from J; junction bases left unmatched: 11. The DNA for the CDR3 is TGTGCCTGGGGAGCGGGGGGTAGCGGGGGTACGCAGTATTTT. Encoded protein: CAWGAGGSGGTQYF.

This clone was seen a few times. The chain recombines TRBV2 with TRBJ2-1; 9 bases line up with TRBD2. The trim removed 7 bases at V and 9 bases at J, leaving 13 bases unmatched. The CDR3 extends over 15 amino acids. Germline loops: CDR1 SNHLY, CDR2 FYNNEI. CDR3 sequence (DNA): TGTGCCAGCATGAAGAACAGCGGGGGGATTGGTGAGCAGTTCTTC. Translation gives CASMKNSGGIGEQFF.

This chain joins TRBV2 and TRBJ2-7; the D gene is possibly TRBD1 (6 bases). The V end lost 10 bases, the J end lost 3 bases, and 22 bases lay between the germline ends. The CDR3 contains 15 residues. CDR1 and CDR2 from the germline V gene are SNHLY and FYNNEI. The DNA of the CDR3 is TGTGCCACCACCCAAACAGGGCGCACTAACTACGAGCAGTACTTC. It specifies CATTQTGRTNYEQYF.

V and J are TRBV4-1 and TRBJ1-4; D may be TRBD1 (5 bases). This CDR3 region has 17 residues. Germline-derived CDR1 and CDR2 are MGHRA and YSYEKL. Trimming took off 7 bases at V and 0 bases at J, with 18 bases between the two ends. As DNA, the CDR3 is TGCGCCAGCAACACCCGGGGGAATTTGGCAACTAATGAAAAACTGTTTTTT. Its translation: CASNTRGNLATNEKLFF.

This clone was seen once. The V call is TRBV19, the J call TRBJ2-5; 14 nucleotides align to TRBD2. The CDR3 has 16 residues. V lost 4 bases to trimming and J lost 4 bases; unmatched junction nucleotides: 5. Per germline, CDR1 LNHDA and CDR2 SQIVND (reference sequence). The CDR3 DNA reads TGTGCCAGTAGTAGCGCCGGGACTAGCGGGGGAGAGACCCAGTACTTC. Its translation is CASSSAGTSGGETQYF.

The V gene is TRBV6-1, the J gene TRBJ2-7, with 10 nucleotides matching TRBD1. The germline CDR1 and CDR2 sequences are MNHNS and SASEGT. J gave up 3 bases and V 9 bases, and 5 bases lay outside the gene matches. The CDR3 consists of 13 residues. In nucleotides, the CDR3 is TGTGCCAGTTCCGGGACAGGGGACTACGAGCAGTACTTC. Protein sequence: CASSGTGDYEQYF.

The chain employs TRBV6-5 and TRBJ1-1, with a possible D match to TRBD1 (6 bases). Trimming removed 0 bases at V and 6 bases at J, with 11 bases between. The germline V gene has CDR1 MNHEY and CDR2 SVGAGI. This CDR3 is built from 14 residues. CDR3 residues: CASSYSGGAPEAFF. The CDR3 DNA is TGTGCCAGCAGTTACTCTGGGGGGGCCCCTGAAGCTTTCTTT.

This clone has a single count. This sequence joins TRBV5-6 and TRBJ1-6; perhaps TRBD1 as D (5 bases). Trimming stripped 0 bases from V and 8 bases from J, with 9 bases between. CDR3 length: 14 residues. Germline V gene sequence: CDR1 SGHDT, CDR2 YYEEEE. The CDR3 is CASSLGQSHSPLHF. The DNA of the CDR3 is TGTGCCAGCAGCTTGGGACAGAGTCATTCACCCCTCCACTTT.

The genes are TRBV4-1 and TRBJ1-1; unclear D gene. Trimming removed 0 bases at V and 10 bases at J, with 21 bases between. This CDR3 comprises 16 residues. Germline CDR1 MGHRA, CDR2 YSYEKL. Here the CDR3 reads CASSQEAAGSGWGAFF. The DNA for the CDR3 is TGCGCCAGCAGCCAAGAAGCGGCGGGGTCCGGTTGGGGAGCTTTCTTT.